The TCR beta chain under discussion was sequenced for a study of blood T cells in healthy people across ages. Study summary: T cells yielded about one barcoded beta molecule per two cells through template switching. Findings and limits, study-wide: For the donors, CMV status was unknown and possibly confounded expanded clonotype changes. Percentage of naive T cells showed a strong correlation with TCR beta diversity. It was held that diversity estimates obtained from one million T cells represented underestimates.

Germline CDR1 reads DFQATT; CDR2 reads SNEGSKA (reference sequence). Trimming at V came to 1 base and at J to 2 bases, leaving 9 bases not matched to a gene. The CDR3 length is 17 residues. Alongside a J-beta primer mix, a sample-barcoded 5' primer served in a second PCR lasting about 7 to 12 cycles. TCRdb called the 5' RACE reads again in MiXCR, with one record for every CDR3 protein. The sample records about 640,000 distinct CDR3 sequences, roughly three fifths being singletons. Of note for this clonotype: Its antigen is undetermined.

What was sequenced was blood. The chain couples TRBV20-1 to TRBJ2-7; 12 bases agree with TRBD2. The TCR was taken from a man aged 60 to 75 in good health. The CDR3 nucleotides are TGCAGTGCTAGAGCATCTAGCGGGGGGGCTCGGCCCTACGAGCAGTACTTC. Protein sequence: CSARASSGGARPYEQYF.